Sequencing of this T cell receptor (beta chain) was carried out in a study of blood T cell repertoires in COVID-19. Study-level information: Both acute and convalescent COVID-19 samples were obtained from the United States, Italy and Spain. Sources were T cells, B-cell-depleted T cells, or PBMCs; the material itself was cDNA or gDNA.

V was pared by 1 base and J by 2 bases, with 11 bases between. CDR1 and CDR2 (germline): LNHDA, SQIVND (reference sequence). The CDR3 extends over 15 amino acids. Clones were sequenced by immunoSEQ multiplex PCR, and TCRdb holds only the in-frame ones, with some missing. The sample has around 380,000 clones; more than 70% are singletons. This clone has only one observation. Cohort 3 donors were reported recovered after two negative PCRs, clearance, or symptom resolution. Sequences were obtained from PBMCs or T cells enriched from blood (not recorded which). The clonotype was recovered from a man aged 25 to 40 who had recovered from COVID-19. This chain links TRBV19 with TRBJ2-5; a weak D match, TRBD1 (5 bases). The CDR3: CASSIGWGAQETQYF. CDR3 coding DNA: TGTGCCAGTAGTATAGGGTGGGGCGCACAAGAGACCCAGTACTTC.